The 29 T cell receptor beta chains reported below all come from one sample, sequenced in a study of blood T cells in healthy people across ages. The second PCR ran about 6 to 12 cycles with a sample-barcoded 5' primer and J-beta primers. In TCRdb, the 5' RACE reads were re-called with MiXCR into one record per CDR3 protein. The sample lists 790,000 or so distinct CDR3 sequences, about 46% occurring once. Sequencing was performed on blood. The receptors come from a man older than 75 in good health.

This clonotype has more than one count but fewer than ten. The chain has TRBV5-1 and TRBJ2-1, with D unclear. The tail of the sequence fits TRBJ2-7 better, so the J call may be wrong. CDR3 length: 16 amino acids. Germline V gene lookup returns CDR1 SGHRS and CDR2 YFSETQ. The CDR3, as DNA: TGCGCCAGCAGCTTGGGGGCGCGACGCTCCTACAATGAGCAGTACTTC. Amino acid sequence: CASSLGARRSYNEQYF.

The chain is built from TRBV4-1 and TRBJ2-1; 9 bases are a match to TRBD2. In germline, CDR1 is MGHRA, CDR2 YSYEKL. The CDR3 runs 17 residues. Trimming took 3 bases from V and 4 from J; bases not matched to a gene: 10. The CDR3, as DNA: TGCGCCAGCAGCCAGAATCGCCTAGCGGGGCGGTACAATGAGCAGTTCTTC. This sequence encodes CASSQNRLAGRYNEQFF.

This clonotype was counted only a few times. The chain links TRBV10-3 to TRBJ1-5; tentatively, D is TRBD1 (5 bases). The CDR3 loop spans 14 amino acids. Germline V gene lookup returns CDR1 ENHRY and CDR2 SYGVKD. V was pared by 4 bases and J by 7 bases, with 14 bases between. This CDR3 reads CAISGGDLGQPQHF. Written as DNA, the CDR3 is TGTGCCATCAGTGGAGGGGACCTCGGGCAGCCCCAGCATTTT.

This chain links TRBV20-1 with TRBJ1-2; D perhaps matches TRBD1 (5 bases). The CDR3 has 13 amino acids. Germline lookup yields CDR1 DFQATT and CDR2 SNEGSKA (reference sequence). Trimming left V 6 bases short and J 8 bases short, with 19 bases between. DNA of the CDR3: TGCAGTGCCCAACAGGCCCAAAGCCTCGGCTACACCTTC. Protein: CSAQQAQSLGYTF.

In DNA, the CDR3 is TGCAGCGTCAGCTCCCGGGACTCACGCACAGATACGCAGTATTTT. It is translated as CSVSSRDSRTDTQYF. The chain carries TRBV29-1 and TRBJ2-3, with D maybe TRBD2 (6 bases). Trimming removed 6 bases from V and 1 base from J, with 17 bases in between. The CDR3 runs 15 residues. Looked up from germline, CDR1 is SQVTM and CDR2 is ANQGSEA.

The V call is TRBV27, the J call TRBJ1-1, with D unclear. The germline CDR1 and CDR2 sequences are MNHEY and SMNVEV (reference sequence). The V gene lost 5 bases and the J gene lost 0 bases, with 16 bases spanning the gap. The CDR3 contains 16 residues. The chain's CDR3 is CASSPLAKPLNTEAFF. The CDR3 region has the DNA TGTGCCAGCAGTCCCCTGGCGAAACCGTTGAACACTGAAGCTTTCTTT.

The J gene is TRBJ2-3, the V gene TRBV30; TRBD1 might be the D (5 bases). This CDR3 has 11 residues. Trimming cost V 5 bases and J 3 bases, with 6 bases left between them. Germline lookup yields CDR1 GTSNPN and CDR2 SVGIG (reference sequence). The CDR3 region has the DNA TGTGCCTGGGGGGCAACAGATACGCAGTATTTT. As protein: CAWGATDTQYF.

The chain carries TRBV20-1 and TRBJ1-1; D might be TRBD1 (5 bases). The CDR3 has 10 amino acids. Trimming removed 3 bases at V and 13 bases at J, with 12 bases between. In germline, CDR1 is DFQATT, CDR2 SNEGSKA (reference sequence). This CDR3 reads CSARTVGDFF. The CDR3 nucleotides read TGCAGTGCTAGGACAGTGGGGGATTTCTTT.

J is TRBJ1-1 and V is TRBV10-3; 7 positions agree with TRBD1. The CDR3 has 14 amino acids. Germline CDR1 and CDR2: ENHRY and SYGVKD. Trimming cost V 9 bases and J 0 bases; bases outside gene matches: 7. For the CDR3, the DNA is TGTGCCATTGGACAGGAAACCATGAACACTGAAGCTTTCTTT. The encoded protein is CAIGQETMNTEAFF.

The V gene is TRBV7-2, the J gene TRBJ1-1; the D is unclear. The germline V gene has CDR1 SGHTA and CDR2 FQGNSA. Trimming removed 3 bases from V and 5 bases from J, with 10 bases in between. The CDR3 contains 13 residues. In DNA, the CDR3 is TGTGCCAGCAGCTTCTCCTCGGTGACTGAAGCTTTCTTT. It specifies CASSFSSVTEAFF.

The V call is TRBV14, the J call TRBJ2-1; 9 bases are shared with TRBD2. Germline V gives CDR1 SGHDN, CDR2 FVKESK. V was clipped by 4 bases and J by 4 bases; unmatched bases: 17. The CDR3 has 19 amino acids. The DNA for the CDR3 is TGTGCCAGCAGCCCTATCGACTATAGCGGGGGATCCCCTTACAATGAGCAGTTCTTC. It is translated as CASSPIDYSGGSPYNEQFF.

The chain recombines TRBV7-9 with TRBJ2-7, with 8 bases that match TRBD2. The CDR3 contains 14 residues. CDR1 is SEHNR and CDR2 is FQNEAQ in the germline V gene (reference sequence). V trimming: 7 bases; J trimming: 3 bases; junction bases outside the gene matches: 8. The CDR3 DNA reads TGTGCCAGCACTCGGGGGGGGACCTTCTACGAGCAGTACTTC. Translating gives CASTRGGTFYEQYF. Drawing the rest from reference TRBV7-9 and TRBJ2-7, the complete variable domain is DTGVSQNPRHKITKRGQNVTFRCDPISEHNRLYWYRQTLGQGPEFLTYFQNEAQLEKSRLLSDRFSAERPKGSFSTLEIQRTEQGDSAMYLCASTRGGTFYEQYFGPGTRLTVT.

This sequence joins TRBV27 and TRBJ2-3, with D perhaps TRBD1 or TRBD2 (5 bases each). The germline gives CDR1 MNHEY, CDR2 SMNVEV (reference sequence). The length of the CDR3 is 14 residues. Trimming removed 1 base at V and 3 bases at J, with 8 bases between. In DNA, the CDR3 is TGTGCCAGCAGTTTATATGGGGGAACAGATACGCAGTATTTT. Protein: CASSLYGGTDTQYF.

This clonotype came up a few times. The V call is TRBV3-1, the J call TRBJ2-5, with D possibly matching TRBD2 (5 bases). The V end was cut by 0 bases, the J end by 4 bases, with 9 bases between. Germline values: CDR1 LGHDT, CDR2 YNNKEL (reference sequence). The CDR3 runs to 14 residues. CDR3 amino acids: CASSQDPSSETQYF. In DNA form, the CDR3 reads TGTGCCAGCAGCCAAGATCCTAGCTCAGAGACCCAGTACTTC.

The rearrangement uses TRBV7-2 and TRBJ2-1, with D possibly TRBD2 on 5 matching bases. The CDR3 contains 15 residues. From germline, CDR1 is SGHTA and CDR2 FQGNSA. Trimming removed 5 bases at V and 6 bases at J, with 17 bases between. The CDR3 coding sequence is TGTGCCAGCAGCCCCGACACGGGGAACAGCAATGAGCAGTTCTTC. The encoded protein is CASSPDTGNSNEQFF.

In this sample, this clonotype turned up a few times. The CDR3 region is CSVDFLGTDNEQFF. CDR3 nucleotide sequence: TGCAGTGTCGATTTTTTAGGCACGGACAATGAGCAGTTCTTC. The gene calls are TRBV20-1 and TRBJ2-1; D ambiguous. The CDR3 is made up of 14 amino acids. V lost 7 bases and J lost 5, with 18 bases in between. Germline CDR1 DFQATT, CDR2 SNEGSKA (reference sequence).

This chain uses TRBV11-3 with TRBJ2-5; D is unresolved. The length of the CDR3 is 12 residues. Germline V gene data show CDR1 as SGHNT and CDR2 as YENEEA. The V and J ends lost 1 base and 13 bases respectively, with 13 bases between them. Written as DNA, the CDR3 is TGTGCCAGCAGCTTAGGGTCCAGCCCGGCGTACTTC. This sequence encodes CASSLGSSPAYF. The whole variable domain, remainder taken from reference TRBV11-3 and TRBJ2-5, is EAGVVQSPRYKIIEKKQPVAFWCNPISGHNTLYWYLQNLGQGPELLIRYENEEAVDDSQLPKDRFSAERLKGVDSTLKIQPAELGDSAVYLCASSLGSSPAYFGPGTRLLVL.

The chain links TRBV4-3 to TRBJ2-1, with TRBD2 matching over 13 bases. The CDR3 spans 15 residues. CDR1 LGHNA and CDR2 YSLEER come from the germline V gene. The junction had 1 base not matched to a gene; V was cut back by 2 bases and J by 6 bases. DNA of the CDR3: TGCGCCAGCAGCCAAACTAGCGGGAGGGGCAATGAGCAGTTCTTC. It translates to CASSQTSGRGNEQFF.

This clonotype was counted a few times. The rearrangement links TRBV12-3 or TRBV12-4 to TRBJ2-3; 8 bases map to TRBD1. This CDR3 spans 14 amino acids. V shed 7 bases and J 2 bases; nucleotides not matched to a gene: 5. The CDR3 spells CASMTGQATDTQYF. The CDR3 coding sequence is TGTGCCAGCATGACGGGACAGGCCACAGATACGCAGTATTTT.

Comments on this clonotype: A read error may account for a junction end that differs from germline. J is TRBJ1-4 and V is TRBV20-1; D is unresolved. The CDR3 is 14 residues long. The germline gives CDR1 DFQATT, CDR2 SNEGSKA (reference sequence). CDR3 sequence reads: CSARADSTYEKLFF. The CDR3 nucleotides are TGCAGTGCTAGAGCGGATTCAACTTATGAAAAACTGTTTTTT.

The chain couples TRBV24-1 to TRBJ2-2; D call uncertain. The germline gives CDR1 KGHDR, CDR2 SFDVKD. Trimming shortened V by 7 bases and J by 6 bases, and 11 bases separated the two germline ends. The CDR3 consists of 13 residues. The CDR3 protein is CATRARGAGELFF. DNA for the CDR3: TGTGCCACCAGGGCCCGAGGAGCCGGGGAGCTGTTTTTT.

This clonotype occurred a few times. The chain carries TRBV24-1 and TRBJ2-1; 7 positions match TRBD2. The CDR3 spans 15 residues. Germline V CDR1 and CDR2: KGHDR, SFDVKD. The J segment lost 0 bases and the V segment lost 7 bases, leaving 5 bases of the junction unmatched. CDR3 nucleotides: TGTGCCACCAGCTGGGGGGGGAGCTCCTACAATGAGCAGTTCTTC. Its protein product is CATSWGGSSYNEQFF.

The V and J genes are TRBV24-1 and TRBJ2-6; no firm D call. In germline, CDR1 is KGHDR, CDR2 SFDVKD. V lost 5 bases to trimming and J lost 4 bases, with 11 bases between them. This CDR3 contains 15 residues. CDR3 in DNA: TGTGCCACCAGTGGTCCAGAGAGGGGGGCCAACGTCCTGACTTTC. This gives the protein CATSGPERGANVLTF.

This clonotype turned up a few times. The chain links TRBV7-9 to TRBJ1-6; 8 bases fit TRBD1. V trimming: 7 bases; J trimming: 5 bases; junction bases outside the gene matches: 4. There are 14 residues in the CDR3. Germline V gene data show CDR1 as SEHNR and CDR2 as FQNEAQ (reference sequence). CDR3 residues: CASIQQGDNSPLHF. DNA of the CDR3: TGTGCCAGCATACAACAGGGGGATAATTCACCCCTCCACTTT.

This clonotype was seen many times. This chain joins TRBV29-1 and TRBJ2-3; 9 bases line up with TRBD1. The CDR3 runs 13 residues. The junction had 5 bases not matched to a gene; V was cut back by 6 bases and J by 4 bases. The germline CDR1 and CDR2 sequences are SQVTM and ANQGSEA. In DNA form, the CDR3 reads TGCAGCGTGGGGGACAGGGTCCCAGATACGCAGTATTTT. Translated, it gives CSVGDRVPDTQYF.

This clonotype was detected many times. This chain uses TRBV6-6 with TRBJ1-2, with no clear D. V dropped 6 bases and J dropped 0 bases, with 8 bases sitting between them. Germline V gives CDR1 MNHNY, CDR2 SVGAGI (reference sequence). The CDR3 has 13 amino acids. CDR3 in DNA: TGTGCCAGCAGCCCCGACACTAACTATGGCTACACCTTC. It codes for CASSPDTNYGYTF.

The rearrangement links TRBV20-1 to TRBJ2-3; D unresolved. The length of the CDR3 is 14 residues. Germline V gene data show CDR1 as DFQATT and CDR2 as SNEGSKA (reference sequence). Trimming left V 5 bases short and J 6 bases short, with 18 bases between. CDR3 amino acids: CSAEAFSYQDTQYF. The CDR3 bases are TGCAGTGCTGAAGCGTTCTCGTATCAGGATACGCAGTATTTT.

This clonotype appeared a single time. DNA for the CDR3: TGTGCCAGCAGTGAAGGGGAGGGGGTTTCTGGCTATGGCTACACCTTC. As protein: CASSEGEGVSGYGYTF. The V call is TRBV2, the J call TRBJ1-2; D is perhaps TRBD1 (6 bases). V lost 1 base and J 4 bases, leaving 16 bases between the germline ends. This CDR3 region has 16 residues. Germline-derived CDR1 and CDR2 are SNHLY and FYNNEI.

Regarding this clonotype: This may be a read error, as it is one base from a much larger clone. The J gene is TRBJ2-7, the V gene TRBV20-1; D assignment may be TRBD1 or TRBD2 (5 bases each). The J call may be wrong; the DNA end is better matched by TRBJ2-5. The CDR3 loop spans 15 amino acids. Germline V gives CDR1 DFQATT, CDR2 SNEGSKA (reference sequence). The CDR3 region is CSARVAQGVSETQYF. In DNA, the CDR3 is TGCAGTGCTAGAGTAGCCCAGGGAGTTTCAGAGACCCAGTACTTC.